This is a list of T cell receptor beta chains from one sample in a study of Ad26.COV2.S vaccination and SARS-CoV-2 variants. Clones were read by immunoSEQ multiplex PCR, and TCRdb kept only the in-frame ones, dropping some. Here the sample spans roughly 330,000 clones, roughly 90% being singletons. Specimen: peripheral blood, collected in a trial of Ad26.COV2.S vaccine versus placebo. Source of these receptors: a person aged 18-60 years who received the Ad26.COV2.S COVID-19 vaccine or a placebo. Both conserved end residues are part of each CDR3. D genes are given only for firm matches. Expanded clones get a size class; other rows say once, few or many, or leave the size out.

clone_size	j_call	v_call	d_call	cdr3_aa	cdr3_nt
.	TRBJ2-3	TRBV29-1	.	CSVGAVGTDTQYF	TGCAGCGTGGGGGCGGTGGGGACAGATACGCAGTATTTT
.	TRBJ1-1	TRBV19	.	CASRDSVITEAFF	TGTGCCAGTAGGGATAGCGTCATCACTGAAGCTTTCTTT
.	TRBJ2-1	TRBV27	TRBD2	CASSLKYREGLFSSYNEQFF	TGTGCCAGCAGTCTTAAGTACCGGGAGGGCCTATTCAGCTCCTACAATGAGCAGTTCTTC
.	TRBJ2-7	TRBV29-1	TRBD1	CSVGGTGRGEQYF	TGCAGCGTTGGAGGGACAGGGAGAGGAGAGCAGTACTTC
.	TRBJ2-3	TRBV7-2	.	CASSRTDTQYF	TGTGCCAGCAGCCGCACAGATACGCAGTATTTT
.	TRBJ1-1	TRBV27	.	CASSYQIGKGAFF	TGTGCCAGCAGCTACCAGATCGGCAAAGGCGCTTTCTTT
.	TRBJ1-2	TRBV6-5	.	CASSFEAGRGYTF	TGTGCCAGCAGTTTTGAGGCAGGGAGAGGCTACACCTTC
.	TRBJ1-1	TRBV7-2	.	CASSLRVMNTEAFF	TGTGCCAGCAGCTTGCGGGTGATGAACACTGAAGCTTTCTTT
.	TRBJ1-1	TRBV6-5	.	CASSYSDRTEAFF	TGTGCCAGCAGTTACTCAGATCGTACTGAAGCTTTCTTT
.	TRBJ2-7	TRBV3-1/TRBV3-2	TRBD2	CASSYTPAGGYEQYF	TGTGCCAGCAGCTACACCCCAGCGGGGGGTTACGAGCAGTACTTC
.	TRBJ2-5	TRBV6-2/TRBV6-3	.	CASSWRETQYF	TGTGCCAGCAGTTGGAGGGAGACCCAGTACTTC
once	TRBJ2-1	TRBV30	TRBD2	CAWSRGVARNEQFF	TGTGCCTGGAGCCGGGGGGTAGCGCGAAATGAGCAGTTCTTC
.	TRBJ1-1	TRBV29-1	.	CSVEYAGDRTEAFF	TGCAGCGTTGAATACGCGGGGGACCGCACTGAAGCTTTCTTT
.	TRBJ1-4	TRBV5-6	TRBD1	CASSLDRVNEKLFF	TGTGCCAGCAGTTTGGACAGGGTCAATGAAAAACTGTTTTTT
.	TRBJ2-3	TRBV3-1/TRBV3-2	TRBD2	CASSQDWSGGATDTQYF	TGTGCCAGCAGCCAAGATTGGAGCGGGGGGGCCACAGATACGCAGTATTTT
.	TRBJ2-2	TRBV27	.	CASSLFNGGELFF	TGTGCCAGCAGTTTATTTAACGGCGGGGAGCTGTTTTTT
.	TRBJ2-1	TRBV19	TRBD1	CASSIAGTAYNEQFF	TGTGCCAGTAGTATCGCCGGGACAGCCTACAATGAGCAGTTCTTC
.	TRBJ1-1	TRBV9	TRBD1	CASSVAPRGQGTEAFF	TGTGCCAGCAGCGTAGCCCCCAGGGGGCAGGGCACTGAAGCTTTCTTT
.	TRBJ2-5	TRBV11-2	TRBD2	CASSSRTSDGTQYF	TGTGCCAGCAGCTCCCGGACTAGCGACGGGACCCAGTACTTC
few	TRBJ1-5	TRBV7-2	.	CASSFRGGQPQHF	TGTGCCAGCAGCTTCAGGGGAGGTCAGCCCCAGCATTTT
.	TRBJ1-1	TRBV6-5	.	CASMGFTEAFF	TGTGCCAGCATGGGGTTTACTGAAGCTTTCTTT
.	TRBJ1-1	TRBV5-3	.	CARSLDSKRAGKGDSTEAFF	TGTGCCAGAAGCTTGGACAGTAAAAGGGCAGGGAAGGGCGATAGCACTGAAGCTTTCTTT
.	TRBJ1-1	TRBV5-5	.	CASSQTENTEAFF	TGTGCCAGCAGCCAGACAGAGAACACTGAAGCTTTCTTT
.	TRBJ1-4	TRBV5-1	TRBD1	CASSAGQGAEKLFF	TGCGCCAGCAGCGCCGGACAGGGGGCTGAAAAACTGTTTTTT
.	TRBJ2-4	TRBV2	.	CASSEGLPIPTKNIQYF	TGTGCCAGCAGTGAGGGGCTTCCAATCCCTACCAAAAACATTCAGTACTTC
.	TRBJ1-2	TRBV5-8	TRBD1	CASSATGTGNYGYTF	TGTGCCAGCAGCGCAACCGGGACAGGGAACTATGGCTACACCTTC
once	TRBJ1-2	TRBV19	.	CASSIDARVGYTF	TGTGCCAGTAGTATAGATGCCAGGGTTGGCTACACCTTC
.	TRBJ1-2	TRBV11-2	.	CASSSPRTAVLGYTF	TGTGCCAGCAGCTCCCCGAGAACAGCCGTATTGGGCTACACCTTC
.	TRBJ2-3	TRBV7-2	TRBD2	CASSSPSGRPSDTQYF	TGTGCCAGCAGCTCGCCTAGCGGGAGGCCTTCAGATACGCAGTATTTT
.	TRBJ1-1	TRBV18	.	CASSPKGFGAFF	TGTGCCAGCTCACCAAAAGGTTTTGGTGCTTTCTTT
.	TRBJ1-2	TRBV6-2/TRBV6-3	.	CASSYGRDYGYTF	TGTGCCAGCAGTTACGGGAGGGACTATGGCTACACCTTC
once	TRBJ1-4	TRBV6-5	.	CASGRGTTSGEKLFF	TGTGCCAGCGGACGGGGGACCACGAGTGGTGAAAAACTGTTTTTT
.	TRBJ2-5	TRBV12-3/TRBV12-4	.	CASSLAETQYF	TGTGCCAGCAGTTTAGCGGAGACCCAGTACTTC
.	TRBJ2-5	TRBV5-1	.	CASSLSSGPTTAAQYF	TGCGCCAGCAGCTTGTCGTCCGGACCCACGACGGCGGCCCAGTACTTC
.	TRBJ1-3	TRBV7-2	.	CASSLFQGSGNTIYF	TGTGCCAGCAGCCTGTTCCAGGGGTCTGGAAACACCATATATTTT
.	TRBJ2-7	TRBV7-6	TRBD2	CASSASEAGGYEQYF	TGTGCCAGCAGCGCTAGTGAGGCCGGGGGGTACGAGCAGTACTTC
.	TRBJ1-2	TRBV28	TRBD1	CASSLQGVDYGYTF	TGTGCCAGCAGTTTACAGGGGGTTGACTATGGCTACACCTTC
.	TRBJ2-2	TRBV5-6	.	CASSPSITGELFF	TGTGCCAGCAGCCCATCTATAACCGGGGAGCTGTTTTTT
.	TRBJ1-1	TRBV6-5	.	CASSPTDIQNTEAFF	TGTGCCAGCAGCCCAACGGACATCCAGAACACTGAAGCTTTCTTT
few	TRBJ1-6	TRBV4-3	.	CASSQVPRESSPLHF	TGCGCCAGCAGCCAAGTCCCCCGGGAGTCTTCACCCCTCCACTTT
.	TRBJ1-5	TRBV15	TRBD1	CATSRVGGTVSNQPQHF	TGTGCCACCAGCAGAGTCGGAGGGACAGTTAGCAATCAGCCCCAGCATTTT
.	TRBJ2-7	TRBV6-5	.	CASRPGGAREQYF	TGTGCCAGCAGACCCGGAGGGGCTCGCGAGCAGTACTTC
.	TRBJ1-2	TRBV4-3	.	CASSQDLSVAGWDGYTF	TGCGCCAGCAGCCAAGATCTTTCCGTCGCAGGGTGGGATGGCTACACCTTC
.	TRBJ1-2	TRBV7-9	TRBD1	CASSLARGLDGYTF	TGTGCCAGCAGCTTGGCCAGGGGGCTTGATGGCTACACCTTC
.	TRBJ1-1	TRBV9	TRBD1	CASSYTGGGGWDTEAFF	TGTGCCAGCAGCTACACAGGGGGAGGCGGATGGGACACTGAAGCTTTCTTT
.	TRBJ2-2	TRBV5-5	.	CASSTGGTADVGELFF	TGTGCCAGCAGCACAGGAGGGACAGCGGATGTCGGGGAGCTGTTTTTT
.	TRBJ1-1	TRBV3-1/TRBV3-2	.	CASSQVDFEAFF	TGTGCCAGCAGCCAGGTAGACTTCGAAGCTTTCTTT
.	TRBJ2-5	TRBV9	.	CASSPGASETQYF	TGTGCCAGCAGCCCGGGAGCTAGTGAGACCCAGTACTTC
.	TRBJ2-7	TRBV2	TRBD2	CASSEGLGLAVYEQYF	TGTGCCAGCAGTGAAGGGTTGGGGCTAGCGGTGTACGAGCAGTACTTC
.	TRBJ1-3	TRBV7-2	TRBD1	CASSAGQGAGNTIYF	TGTGCCAGCAGCGCGGGACAGGGTGCTGGAAACACCATATATTTT
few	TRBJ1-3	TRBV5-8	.	CASSLGLESSGNTIYF	TGTGCCAGCAGCTTGGGTTTGGAGAGCTCTGGAAACACCATATATTTT
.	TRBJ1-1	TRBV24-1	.	CATSESGNTEAFF	TGTGCCACCAGTGAATCCGGGAACACTGAAGCTTTCTTT
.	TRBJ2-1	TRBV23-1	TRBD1	CASSQSKDRGLKGEQFF	TGCGCCAGCAGTCAGTCGAAGGACAGGGGGCTGAAGGGTGAGCAGTTCTTC
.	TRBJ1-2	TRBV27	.	CASRRPENYGYTF	TGTGCCAGCAGAAGGCCGGAGAACTATGGCTACACCTTC
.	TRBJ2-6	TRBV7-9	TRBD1	CASSSGQGGVSGANVLTF	TGTGCCAGCAGCTCGGGACAGGGGGGAGTCTCTGGGGCCAACGTCCTGACTTTC
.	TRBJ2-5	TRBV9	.	CASSAFRDQRETQYF	TGTGCCAGCAGCGCATTCCGGGACCAAAGGGAGACCCAGTACTTC
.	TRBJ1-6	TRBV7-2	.	CASSFKGDWGPLHF	TGTGCCAGCAGCTTCAAGGGAGATTGGGGACCCCTCCACTTT
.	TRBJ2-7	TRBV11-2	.	CASSDLRSEQYF	TGTGCCAGCAGCGACCTCCGGTCCGAGCAGTACTTC
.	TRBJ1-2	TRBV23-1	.	CASSHSGIRSNYGYTF	TGCGCCAGCAGTCACTCCGGGATAAGGTCTAACTATGGCTACACCTTC